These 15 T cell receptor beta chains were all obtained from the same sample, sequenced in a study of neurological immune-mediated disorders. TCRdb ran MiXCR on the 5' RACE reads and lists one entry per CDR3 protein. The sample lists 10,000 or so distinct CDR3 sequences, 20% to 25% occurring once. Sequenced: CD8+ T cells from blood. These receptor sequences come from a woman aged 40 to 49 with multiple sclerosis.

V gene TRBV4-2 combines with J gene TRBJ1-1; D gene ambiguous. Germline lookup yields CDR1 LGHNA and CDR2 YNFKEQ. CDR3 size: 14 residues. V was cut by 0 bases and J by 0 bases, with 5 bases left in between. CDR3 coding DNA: TGTGCCAGCAGCCAAGATCAGGTGAACACTGAAGCTTTCTTT. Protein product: CASSQDQVNTEAFF.

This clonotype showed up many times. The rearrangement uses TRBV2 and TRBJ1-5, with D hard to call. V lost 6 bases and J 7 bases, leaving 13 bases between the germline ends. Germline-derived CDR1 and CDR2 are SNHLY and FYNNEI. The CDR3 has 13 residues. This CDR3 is CASRLEGRQPQHF. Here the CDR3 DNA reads TGTGCCAGCAGACTGGAGGGAAGACAGCCCCAGCATTTT. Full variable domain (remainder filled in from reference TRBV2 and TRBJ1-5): EPEVTQTPSHQVTQMGQEVILRCVPISNHLYFYWYRQILGQKVEFLVSFYNNEISEKSEIFDDQFSVERPDGSNFTLKIRSTKLEDSAMYFCASRLEGRQPQHFGDGTRLSIL.

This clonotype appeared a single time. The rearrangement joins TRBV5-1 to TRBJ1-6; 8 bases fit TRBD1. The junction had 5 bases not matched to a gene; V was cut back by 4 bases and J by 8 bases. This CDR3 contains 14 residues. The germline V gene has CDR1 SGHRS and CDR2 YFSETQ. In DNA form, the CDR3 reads TGCGCCAGCAGCGGGGAGACAGGGGATTCACCCCTCCACTTT. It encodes CASSGETGDSPLHF.

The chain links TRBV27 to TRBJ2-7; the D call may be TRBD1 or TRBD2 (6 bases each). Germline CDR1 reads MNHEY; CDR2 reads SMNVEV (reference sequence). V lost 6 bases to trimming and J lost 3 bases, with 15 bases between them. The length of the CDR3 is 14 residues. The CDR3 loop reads CASSLLGGNYEQYF. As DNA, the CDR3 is TGTGCCAGCAGCCTCCTAGGGGGGAACTACGAGCAGTACTTC.

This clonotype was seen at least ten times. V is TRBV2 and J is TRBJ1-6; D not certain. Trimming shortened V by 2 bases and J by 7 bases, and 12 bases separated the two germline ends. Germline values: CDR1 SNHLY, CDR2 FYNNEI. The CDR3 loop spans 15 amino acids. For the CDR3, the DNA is TGTGCCAGCAGTGAACATGGGCTACAGAATTCACCCCTCCACTTT. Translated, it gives CASSEHGLQNSPLHF.

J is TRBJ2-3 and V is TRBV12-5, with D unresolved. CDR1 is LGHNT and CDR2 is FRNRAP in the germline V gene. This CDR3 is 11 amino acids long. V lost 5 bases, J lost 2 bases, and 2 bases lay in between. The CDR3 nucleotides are TGTGCTAGTGGTGTCACAGATACGCAGTATTTT. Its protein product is CASGVTDTQYF.

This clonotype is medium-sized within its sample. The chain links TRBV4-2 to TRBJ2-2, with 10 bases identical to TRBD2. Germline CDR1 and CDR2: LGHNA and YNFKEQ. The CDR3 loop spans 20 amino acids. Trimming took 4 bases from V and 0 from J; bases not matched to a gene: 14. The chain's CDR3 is CASSPPRAGGPRSNTGELFF. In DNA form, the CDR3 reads TGTGCCAGCAGCCCCCCAAGAGCGGGGGGGCCAAGGTCGAACACCGGGGAGCTGTTTTTT.

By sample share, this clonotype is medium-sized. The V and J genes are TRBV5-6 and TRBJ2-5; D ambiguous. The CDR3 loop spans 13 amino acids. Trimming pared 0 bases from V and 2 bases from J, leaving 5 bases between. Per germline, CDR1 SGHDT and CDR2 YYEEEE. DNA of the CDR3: TGTGCCAGCAGCTTGGTGCAACAAGAGACCCAGTACTTC. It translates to CASSLVQQETQYF.

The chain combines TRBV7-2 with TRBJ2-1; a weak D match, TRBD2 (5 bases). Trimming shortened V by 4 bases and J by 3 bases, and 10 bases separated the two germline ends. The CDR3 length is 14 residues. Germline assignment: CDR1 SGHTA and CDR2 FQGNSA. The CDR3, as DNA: TGTGCCAGCAGCTCAACCGGGATCTACAATGAGCAGTTCTTC. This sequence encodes CASSSTGIYNEQFF.

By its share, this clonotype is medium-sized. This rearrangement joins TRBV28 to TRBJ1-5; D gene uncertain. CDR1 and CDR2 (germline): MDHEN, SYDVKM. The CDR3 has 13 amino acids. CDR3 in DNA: TGTGGGGCCCAAACTCATAGCAATCAGCCCCAGCATTTT. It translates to CGAQTHSNQPQHF. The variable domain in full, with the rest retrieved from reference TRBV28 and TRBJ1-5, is DVKVTQSSRYLVKRTGEKVFLECVQDMDHENMFWYRQDPGLGLRLIYFSYDVKMKEKGDIPEGYSVSREKKERFSLILESASTNQTSMYLCGAQTHSNQPQHFGDGTRLSIL.

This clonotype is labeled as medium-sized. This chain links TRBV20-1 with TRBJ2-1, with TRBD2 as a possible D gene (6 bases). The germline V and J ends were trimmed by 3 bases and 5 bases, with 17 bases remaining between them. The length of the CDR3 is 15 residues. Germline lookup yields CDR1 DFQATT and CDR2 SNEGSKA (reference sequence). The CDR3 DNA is TGCAGTGCTAGGAGCCTTGGGCGGGAAAACAATGAGCAGTTCTTC. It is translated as CSARSLGRENNEQFF.

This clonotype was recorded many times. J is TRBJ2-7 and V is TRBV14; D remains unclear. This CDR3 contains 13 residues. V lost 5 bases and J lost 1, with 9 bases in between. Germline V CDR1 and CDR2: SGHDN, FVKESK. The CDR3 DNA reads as TGTGCCAGCAGCTTGGACGGATCCTACGAGCAGTACTTC. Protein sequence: CASSLDGSYEQYF.

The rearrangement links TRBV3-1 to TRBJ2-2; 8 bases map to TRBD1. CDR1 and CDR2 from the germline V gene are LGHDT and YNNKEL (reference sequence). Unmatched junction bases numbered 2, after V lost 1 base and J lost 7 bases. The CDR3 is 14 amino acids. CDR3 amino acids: CASSQGQGIGELFF. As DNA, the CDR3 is TGTGCCAGCAGCCAAGGACAGGGGATCGGGGAGCTGTTTTTT.

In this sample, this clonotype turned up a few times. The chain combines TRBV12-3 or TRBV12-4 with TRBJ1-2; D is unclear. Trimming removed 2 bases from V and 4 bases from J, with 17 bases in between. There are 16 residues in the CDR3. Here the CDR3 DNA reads TGTGCCAGCAGTTTATTTACACCGCCGACGACCTATGGCTACACCTTC. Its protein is CASSLFTPPTTYGYTF.

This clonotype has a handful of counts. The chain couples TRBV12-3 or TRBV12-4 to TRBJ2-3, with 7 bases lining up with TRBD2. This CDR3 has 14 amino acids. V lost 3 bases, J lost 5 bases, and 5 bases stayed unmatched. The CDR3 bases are TGTGCCAGCAGTTTGGGGGGGGGACGAGATACGCAGTATTTT. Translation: CASSLGGGRDTQYF.